The 23 T cell receptor beta chains below were found in one sample sequenced in a study of CD4+ T cells in melanoma. The table came from immunoSEQ multiplex PCR; TCRdb's copy has only in-frame clones and leaves some out. This repertoire shows about 8,800 clones, about 70% found once; its top ten account for roughly a quarter. The specimen was cells from a culture (not recorded whether cultured in vitro). All receptors derive from a human donor with melanoma.

The chain uses TRBV12-3 or TRBV12-4 and TRBJ1-3; 9 bases agree with TRBD1. CDR3 size: 13 residues. After removal of 4 bases from V and 6 bases from J, the junction contained 1 base not matched to a gene. The CDR3 is CASSWDRVNTIYF. In DNA, the CDR3 is TGTGCCAGCAGTTGGGACAGGGTAAACACCATATATTTT.

The chain recombines TRBV7-9 with TRBJ1-2; 8 bases are shared with TRBD1. Germline V lookup: CDR1 SEHNR, CDR2 FQNEAQ (reference sequence). V shed 1 base and J 2 bases; nucleotides not matched to a gene: 6. The CDR3 loop spans 16 amino acids. CDR3 in amino acids: CASSLGSGQGNYGYTF. For the CDR3, the DNA is TGTGCCAGCAGCTTAGGGAGCGGACAGGGAAACTATGGCTACACCTTC.

The chain has TRBV4-2 and TRBJ2-5; D gene uncertain. V lost 1 base to trimming and J lost 4 bases, with 7 bases between them. This CDR3 contains 13 residues. The germline V gene has CDR1 LGHNA and CDR2 YNFKEQ. CDR3 coding DNA: TGTGCCAGCAGCCAAGCCGCTGGAGAGACCCAGTACTTC. As protein: CASSQAAGETQYF.

This rearrangement joins TRBV18 to TRBJ1-4; perhaps TRBD1 as D (6 bases). V lost 4 bases and J lost 8, with 11 bases in between. The germline V gene encodes CDR1 KGHSH and CDR2 LQKENI. The CDR3 length is 13 residues. The CDR3 sequence is CASSRAGDEKLFF. In nucleotides, the CDR3 is TGTGCCAGCTCACGGGCAGGGGACGAAAAACTGTTTTTT.

The gene calls are TRBV19 and TRBJ1-1; maybe TRBD1 (5 bases). The CDR3 totals 15 residues. The V end lost 7 bases, the J end lost 5 bases, and 20 bases lay between the germline ends. Germline V gene sequence: CDR1 LNHDA, CDR2 SQIVND (reference sequence). CDR3 in DNA: TGTGCCAGTACCGACGGCGCGGGGGGATGGACTGAAGCTTTCTTT. Translation gives CASTDGAGGWTEAFF.

The V gene is TRBV4-2, the J gene TRBJ2-5, with 13 positions matching TRBD2. The junction had 17 bases not matched to a gene; V was cut back by 0 bases and J by 4 bases. This CDR3 comprises 21 residues. The V gene's germline CDR1 is LGHNA and CDR2 YNFKEQ. The CDR3 nucleotides read TGTGCCAGCAGCCAAGAGGGGCGTCGAACCGGGACTAGCGGGGTCACAGAGACCCAGTACTTC. Protein product: CASSQEGRRTGTSGVTETQYF.

This clone was recorded a few times. This sequence joins TRBV7-3 and TRBJ2-2; weak D call: TRBD1 (6 bases). Germline CDR1 and CDR2: SGHTA and FQGTGA. With 2 bases removed from V and 0 bases from J, the gap between germline ends came to 10 bases. This CDR3 spans 16 amino acids. The CDR3 loop reads CASSLLGQSNTGELFF. The CDR3 DNA is TGTGCCAGCAGCTTACTAGGACAGTCGAACACCGGGGAGCTGTTTTTT.

The chain uses TRBV14 and TRBJ2-2; D is undetermined. This CDR3 is 14 amino acids long. V was pared by 4 bases and J by 2 bases, with 8 bases between. CDR1 and CDR2 from the germline V gene are SGHDN and FVKESK. CDR3 DNA sequence: TGTGCCAGCAGCCGGCACCATAACACCGGGGAGCTGTTTTTT. Translation gives CASSRHHNTGELFF.

The chain employs TRBV5-1 and TRBJ1-1, with 8 bases lining up with TRBD1. Germline-derived CDR1 and CDR2 are SGHRS and YFSETQ. Unmatched junction bases numbered 8, after V lost 3 bases and J lost 7 bases. The CDR3 runs to 14 residues. The CDR3: CASSSSTGVNEAFF. The CDR3 DNA reads TGCGCCAGCAGCTCCTCGACAGGGGTGAATGAAGCTTTCTTT.

Only a few counts were recorded for this clone. The chain carries TRBV5-1 and TRBJ2-3; 7 bases line up with TRBD2. Germline CDR1 is SGHRS and CDR2 is YFSETQ. CDR3 length: 14 amino acids. Trimming took 4 bases from V and 11 from J; bases not matched to a gene: 13. Here the CDR3 reads CASSAGTTTSGQYF. DNA for the CDR3: TGCGCCAGCAGCGCCGGGACTACTACTTCGGGGCAGTATTTT.

This sequence joins TRBV5-1 and TRBJ1-1; D may be TRBD1 (6 bases). In germline, CDR1 is SGHRS, CDR2 YFSETQ. The V end lost 4 bases, the J end lost 4 bases, and 11 bases lay between the germline ends. The CDR3 is 13 amino acids. CDR3 coding DNA: TGCGCCAGCAGCGAACAGGGCCCCACTGAAGCTTTCTTT. Amino acids: CASSEQGPTEAFF.

This chain connects TRBV4-1 to TRBJ1-1; D call uncertain. Looked up from germline, CDR1 is MGHRA and CDR2 is YSYEKL. CDR3 length: 13 residues. V was clipped by 3 bases and J by 1 base, with 6 bases between them. The CDR3 here is CASSHRENTEAFF. The CDR3 DNA is TGCGCCAGCAGCCACCGGGAGAACACTGAAGCTTTCTTT.

This chain joins TRBV29-1 and TRBJ2-3; a weak D match, TRBD2 (5 bases). Germline loops: CDR1 SQVTM, CDR2 ANQGSEA. Trimming stripped 5 bases from V and 3 bases from J, with 18 bases between. This CDR3 has 15 amino acids. CDR3 bases: TGCAGCGTTCAACCCTCCCGGCCGGGAACAGATACGCAGTATTTT. It translates to CSVQPSRPGTDTQYF.

The rearrangement links TRBV30 to TRBJ1-5, with 10 bases matching TRBD1. Germline V CDR1 and CDR2: GTSNPN, SVGIG (reference sequence). J was trimmed by 6 bases and V by 2 bases; bases with no gene match: 7. This CDR3 spans 15 amino acids. The CDR3 spells CAWSPRQGAAQPQHF. The CDR3 nucleotides read TGTGCCTGGAGTCCCCGACAGGGGGCTGCTCAGCCCCAGCATTTT.

The chain carries TRBV18 and TRBJ2-1; no clear D gene. V dropped 5 bases and J dropped 1 base, with 9 bases sitting between them. There are 14 residues in the CDR3. CDR1 is KGHSH, CDR2 LQKENI, per germline. CDR3 nucleotide sequence: TGTGCCAGCTCAAGGATAGCATCCTACAATGAGCAGTTCTTC. It yields the protein CASSRIASYNEQFF.

V and J are TRBV9 and TRBJ1-2; 10 bases agree with TRBD1. CDR1 and CDR2 from the germline V gene are SGDLS and YYNGEE. V shed 0 bases and J 7 bases; nucleotides not matched to a gene: 3. The CDR3 spans 14 residues. As DNA, the CDR3 is TGTGCCAGCAGCGTAGGACAGGGGGCGCGTGGCTACACCTTC. Translating gives CASSVGQGARGYTF.

This sequence joins TRBV6-4 and TRBJ2-7; possible D gene TRBD1, 5 bases. Trimming took off 6 bases at V and 6 bases at J, with 30 bases between the two ends. From germline, CDR1 is MRHNA and CDR2 SNTAGT. The CDR3 spans 18 residues. The CDR3 protein is CASSMQGDLGDKSGEQYF. CDR3 DNA: TGTGCCAGCAGCATGCAGGGTGATCTCGGTGATAAAAGTGGCGAGCAGTACTTC.

This chain uses TRBV5-1 with TRBJ2-7, with TRBD1 matching 12 bases. The CDR3 runs to 16 residues. J gave up 7 bases and V 0 bases, and 8 bases lay outside the gene matches. The germline V gene encodes CDR1 SGHRS and CDR2 YFSETQ. DNA of the CDR3: TGCGCCAGCAGCTTGGATCCGGGACAGGGGGCTCGGGAGCAGTACTTC. It yields the protein CASSLDPGQGAREQYF.

The chain links TRBV2 to TRBJ1-2; no clear D gene. The CDR3 consists of 13 residues. Trimming removed 4 bases at V and 4 bases at J, with 10 bases between. Germline CDR1 reads SNHLY; CDR2 reads FYNNEI. CDR3 region: CASSGYGFYGYTF. The CDR3 coding sequence is TGTGCCAGCAGTGGATACGGGTTCTATGGCTACACCTTC.

J is TRBJ1-3 and V is TRBV7-8, with D unclear. CDR3 length: 17 amino acids. The germline CDR1 and CDR2 sequences are SGHVS and FQNEAQ. Trimming left V 2 bases short and J 5 bases short, with 19 bases between. The chain's CDR3 is CASSLKSQRVSRNTIYF. Here the CDR3 DNA reads TGTGCCAGCAGCTTAAAGTCGCAAAGGGTCAGCCGAAACACCATATATTTT. The whole variable domain, remainder taken from reference TRBV7-8 and TRBJ1-3, is GAGVSQSPRYKVAKRGQDVALRCDPISGHVSLFWYQQALGQGPEFLTYFQNEAQLDKSGLPSDRFFAERPEGSVSTLKIQRTQQEDSAVYLCASSLKSQRVSRNTIYFGEGSWLTVV.

The rearrangement uses TRBV6-2 or TRBV6-3 and TRBJ1-5; D gene ambiguous. The CDR3 spans 17 residues. The germline gives CDR1 MNHEY, CDR2 SVGEGT. Trimming pared 3 bases from V and 2 bases from J, leaving 17 bases between. CDR3 nucleotide sequence: TGTGCCAGCAGTTATAATAAGCGGACGAGGGGCAATCAGCCCCAGCATTTT. It codes for CASSYNKRTRGNQPQHF.

The rearrangement joins TRBV10-3 to TRBJ1-3; D is unclear. V shed 4 bases and J shed 10 bases, with 11 bases lying between them. CDR3 length: 12 amino acids. CDR1 is ENHRY, CDR2 SYGVKD, per germline. The CDR3 DNA sequence: TGTGCCATCAGTGTGTCGGAAAAGACCATATATTTT. Translated: CAISVSEKTIYF.

This clone was found a few times. This chain uses TRBV5-1 with TRBJ2-1; tentatively, D is TRBD1 or TRBD2 (5 bases each). The CDR3 contains 14 residues. Germline V gene data show CDR1 as SGHRS and CDR2 as YFSETQ. The V end was cut by 7 bases, the J end by 3 bases, with 14 bases between. The CDR3 here is CASSKMGDYNEQFF. The CDR3 bases are TGCGCCAGCTCTAAGATGGGGGACTACAATGAGCAGTTCTTC. Filled out from reference TRBV5-1 and TRBJ2-1, the complete variable domain reads KAGVTQTPRYLIKTRGQQVTLSCSPISGHRSVSWYQQTPGQGLQFLFEYFSETQRNKGNFPGRFSGRQFSNSRSEMNVSTLELGDSALYLCASSKMGDYNEQFFGPGTRLTVL.